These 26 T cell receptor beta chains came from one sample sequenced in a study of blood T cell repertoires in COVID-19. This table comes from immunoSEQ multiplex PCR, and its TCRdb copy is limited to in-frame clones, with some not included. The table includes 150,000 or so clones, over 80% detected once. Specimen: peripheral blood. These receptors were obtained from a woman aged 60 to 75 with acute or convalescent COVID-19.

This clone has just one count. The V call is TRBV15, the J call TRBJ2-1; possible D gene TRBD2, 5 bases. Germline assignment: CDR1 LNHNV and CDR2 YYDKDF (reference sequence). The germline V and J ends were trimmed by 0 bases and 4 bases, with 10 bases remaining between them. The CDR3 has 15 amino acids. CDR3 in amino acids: CATSRDRGLYNEQFF. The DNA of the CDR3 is TGTGCCACCAGCAGAGATCGCGGACTTTACAATGAGCAGTTCTTC.

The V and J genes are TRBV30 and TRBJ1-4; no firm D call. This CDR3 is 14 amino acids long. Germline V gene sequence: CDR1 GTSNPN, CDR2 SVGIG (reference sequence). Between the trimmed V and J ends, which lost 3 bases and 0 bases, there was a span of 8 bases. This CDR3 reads CAWSPTTTNEKLFF. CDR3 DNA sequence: TGTGCCTGGAGCCCGACAACAACTAATGAAAAACTGTTTTTT.

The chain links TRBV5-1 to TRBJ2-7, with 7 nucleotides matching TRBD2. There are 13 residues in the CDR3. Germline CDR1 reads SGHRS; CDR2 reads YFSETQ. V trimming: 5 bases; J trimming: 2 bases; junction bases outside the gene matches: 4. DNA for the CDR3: TGCGCCAGCAGAACTACTAGCGCCTACGAGCAGTACTTC. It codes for CASRTTSAYEQYF.

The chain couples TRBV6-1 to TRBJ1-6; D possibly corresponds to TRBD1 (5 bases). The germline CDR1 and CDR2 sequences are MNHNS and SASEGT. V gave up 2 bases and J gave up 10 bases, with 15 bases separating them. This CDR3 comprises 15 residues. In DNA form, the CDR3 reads TGTGCCAGCAGTGAATTGAGAGGGGCGGGATCACCCCTCCACTTT. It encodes CASSELRGAGSPLHF.

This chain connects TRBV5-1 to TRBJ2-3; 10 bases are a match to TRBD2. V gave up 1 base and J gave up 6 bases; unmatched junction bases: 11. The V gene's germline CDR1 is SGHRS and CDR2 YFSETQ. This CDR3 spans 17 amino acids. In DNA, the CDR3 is TGCGCCAGCAGCTTGCGTCCTAGCGGGGGTGCCACCGATACGCAGTATTTT. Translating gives CASSLRPSGGATDTQYF. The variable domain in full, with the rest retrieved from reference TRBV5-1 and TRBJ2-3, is KAGVTQTPRYLIKTRGQQVTLSCSPISGHRSVSWYQQTPGQGLQFLFEYFSETQRNKGNFPGRFSGRQFSNSRSEMNVSTLELGDSALYLCASSLRPSGGATDTQYFGPGTRLTVL.

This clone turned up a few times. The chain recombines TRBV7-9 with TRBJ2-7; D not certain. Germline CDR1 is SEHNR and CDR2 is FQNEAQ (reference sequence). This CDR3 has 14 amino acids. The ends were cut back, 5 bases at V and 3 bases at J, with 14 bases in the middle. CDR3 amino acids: CASSGRHNDYEQYF. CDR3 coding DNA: TGTGCCAGCAGCGGGCGCCATAACGACTACGAGCAGTACTTC.

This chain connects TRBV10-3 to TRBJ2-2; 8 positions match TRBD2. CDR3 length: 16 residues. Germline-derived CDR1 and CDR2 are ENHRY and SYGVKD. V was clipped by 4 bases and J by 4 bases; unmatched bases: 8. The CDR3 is CAISGAGGPGTGELFF. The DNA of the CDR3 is TGTGCCATCAGTGGTGCGGGGGGCCCTGGCACCGGGGAGCTGTTTTTT.

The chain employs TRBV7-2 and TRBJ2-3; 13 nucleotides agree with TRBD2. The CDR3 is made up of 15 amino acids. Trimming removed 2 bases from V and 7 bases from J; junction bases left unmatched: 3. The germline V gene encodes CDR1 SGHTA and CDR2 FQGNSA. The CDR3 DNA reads TGTGCCAGCAGCTTAACTAGCGGGGGGGCGAATACGCAGTATTTT. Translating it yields CASSLTSGGANTQYF.

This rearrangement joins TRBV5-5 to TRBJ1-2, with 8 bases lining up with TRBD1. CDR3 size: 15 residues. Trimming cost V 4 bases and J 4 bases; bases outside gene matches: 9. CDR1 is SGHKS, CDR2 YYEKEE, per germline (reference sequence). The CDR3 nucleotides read TGTGCCAGCAGCCCCCGGACAGGGCTCGTCTATGGCTACACCTTC. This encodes CASSPRTGLVYGYTF.

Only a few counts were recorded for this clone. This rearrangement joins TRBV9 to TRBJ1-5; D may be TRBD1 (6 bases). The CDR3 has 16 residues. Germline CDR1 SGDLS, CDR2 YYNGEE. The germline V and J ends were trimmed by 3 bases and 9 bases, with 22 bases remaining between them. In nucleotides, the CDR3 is TGTGCCAGCAGCGCCCTAGGGGGACGGCCGGGCCCGCCCCAGCATTTT. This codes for CASSALGGRPGPPQHF.

CDR3 DNA sequence: TGTGCCAGCAGCGCAAAACAGGGGGCGGACACTGAAGCTTTCTTT. Residues: CASSAKQGADTEAFF. V is TRBV5-4 and J is TRBJ1-1; TRBD1 matches 9 bases. The CDR3 sequence is 15 residues long. The V gene's germline CDR1 is SGHNT and CDR2 YYREEE (reference sequence). Unmatched junction bases numbered 7, after V lost 4 bases and J lost 3 bases.

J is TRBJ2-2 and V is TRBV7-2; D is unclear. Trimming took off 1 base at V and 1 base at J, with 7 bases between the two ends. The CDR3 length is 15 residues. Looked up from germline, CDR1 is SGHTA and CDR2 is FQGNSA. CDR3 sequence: CASSLGLVNTGELFF. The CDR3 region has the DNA TGTGCCAGCAGCTTAGGGCTAGTGAACACCGGGGAGCTGTTTTTT.

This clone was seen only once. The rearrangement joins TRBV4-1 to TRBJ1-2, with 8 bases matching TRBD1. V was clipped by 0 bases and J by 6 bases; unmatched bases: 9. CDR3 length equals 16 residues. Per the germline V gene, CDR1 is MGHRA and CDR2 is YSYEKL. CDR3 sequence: CASSQEVQGARNGYTF. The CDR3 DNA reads TGCGCCAGCAGCCAAGAGGTGCAGGGGGCGAGGAATGGCTACACCTTC.

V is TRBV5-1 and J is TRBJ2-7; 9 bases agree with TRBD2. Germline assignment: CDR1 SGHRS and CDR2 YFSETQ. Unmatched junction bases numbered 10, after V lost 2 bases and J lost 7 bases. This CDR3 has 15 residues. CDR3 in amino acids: CASSFDAGGRGEQYF. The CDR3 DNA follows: TGCGCCAGCAGCTTCGACGCGGGGGGGCGAGGGGAGCAGTACTTC.

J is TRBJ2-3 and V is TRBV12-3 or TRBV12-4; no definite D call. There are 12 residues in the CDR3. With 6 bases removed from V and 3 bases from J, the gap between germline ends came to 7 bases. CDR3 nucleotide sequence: TGTGCCAGCAGATCCTTTACAGATACGCAGTATTTT. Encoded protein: CASRSFTDTQYF.

The CDR3 here is CASSVGLAGTDTQYF. In DNA form, the CDR3 reads TGTGCCAGCAGCGTAGGACTAGCGGGCACAGATACGCAGTATTTT. This chain uses TRBV3-1 (or the pseudogene TRBV3-2) with TRBJ2-3; the match to TRBD2 covers 10 bases. The CDR3 covers 15 residues. Per the germline V gene, CDR1 is LGHDT and CDR2 is YNNKEL (reference sequence). The ends lost 5 bases at V and 1 base at J; junction bases unmatched: 3.

The CDR3 sequence: CASSEARRGTEAFF. The CDR3 nucleotides are TGTGCCAGCAGTGAAGCGAGAAGGGGCACTGAAGCTTTCTTT. The chain couples TRBV6-1 to TRBJ1-1; D is perhaps TRBD1 (5 bases). The CDR3 contains 14 residues. Trimming left V 0 bases short and J 4 bases short, with 9 bases between. Germline CDR1 is MNHNS and CDR2 is SASEGT.

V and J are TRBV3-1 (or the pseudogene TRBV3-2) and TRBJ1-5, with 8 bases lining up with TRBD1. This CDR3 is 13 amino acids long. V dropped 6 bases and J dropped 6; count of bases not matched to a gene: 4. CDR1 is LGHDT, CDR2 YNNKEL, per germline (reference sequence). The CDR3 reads CASRGQVGQPQHF. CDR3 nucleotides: TGTGCCAGCAGGGGACAGGTCGGTCAGCCCCAGCATTTT.

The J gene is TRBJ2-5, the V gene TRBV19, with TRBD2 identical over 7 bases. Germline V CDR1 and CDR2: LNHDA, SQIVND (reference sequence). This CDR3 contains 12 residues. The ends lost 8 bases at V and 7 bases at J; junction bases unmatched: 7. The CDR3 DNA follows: TGTGCCAGTTGGGGCGGCGGGGGGACCCAGTACTTC. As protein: CASWGGGGTQYF.

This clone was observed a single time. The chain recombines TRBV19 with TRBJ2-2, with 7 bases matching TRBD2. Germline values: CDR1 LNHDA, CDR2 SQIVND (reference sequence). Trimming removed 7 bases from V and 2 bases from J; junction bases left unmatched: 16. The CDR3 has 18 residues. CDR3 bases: TGTGCCAGTACCATCCCGGGGAGGGGAGACGGAAACACCGGGGAGCTGTTTTTT. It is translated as CASTIPGRGDGNTGELFF.

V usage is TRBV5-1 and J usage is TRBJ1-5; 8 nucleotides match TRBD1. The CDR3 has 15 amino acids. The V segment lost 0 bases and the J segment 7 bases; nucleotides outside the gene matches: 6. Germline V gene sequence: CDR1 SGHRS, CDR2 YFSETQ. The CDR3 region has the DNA TGCGCCAGCAGCTTGGAAGCAGGGGGCGCCCAGCCCCAGCATTTT. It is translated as CASSLEAGGAQPQHF.

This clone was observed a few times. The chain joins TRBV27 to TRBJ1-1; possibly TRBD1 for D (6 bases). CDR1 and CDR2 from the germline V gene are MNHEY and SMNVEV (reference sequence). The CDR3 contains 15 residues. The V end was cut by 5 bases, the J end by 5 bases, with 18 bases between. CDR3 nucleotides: TGTGCCAGCAGTGCAAGACAGGTTGGGTGGACTGAAGCTTTCTTT. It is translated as CASSARQVGWTEAFF.

CDR3 residues: CASSHAPGQGPEAFF. The CDR3 bases are TGTGCCAGCAGCCACGCACCGGGACAGGGACCTGAAGCTTTCTTT. The J gene is TRBJ1-1, the V gene TRBV4-2, with 9 bases fitting TRBD1. Germline-derived CDR1 and CDR2 are LGHNA and YNFKEQ. This CDR3 is built from 15 residues. After removal of 3 bases from V and 6 bases from J, the junction contained 8 bases not matched to a gene.

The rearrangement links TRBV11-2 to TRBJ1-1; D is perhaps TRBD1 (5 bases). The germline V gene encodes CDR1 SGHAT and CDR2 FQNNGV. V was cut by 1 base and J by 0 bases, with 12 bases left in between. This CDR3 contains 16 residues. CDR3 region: CASSLVGGLLNTEAFF. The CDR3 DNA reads TGTGCCAGCAGCTTAGTTGGGGGGTTACTGAACACTGAAGCTTTCTTT. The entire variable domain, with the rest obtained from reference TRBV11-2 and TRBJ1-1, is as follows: EAGVAQSPRYKIIEKRQSVAFWCNPISGHATLYWYQQILGQGPKLLIQFQNNGVVDDSQLPKDRFSAERLKGVDSTLKIQPAKLEDSAVYLCASSLVGGLLNTEAFFGQGTRLTVV.

In DNA, the CDR3 is TGTGCCAGCAGCTCGGGACAGGGTTTGAGTGGCTACACCTTC. Protein sequence: CASSSGQGLSGYTF. The chain carries TRBV6-2 or TRBV6-3 and TRBJ1-2, with TRBD1 identical over 9 bases. V shed 6 bases and J 7 bases; nucleotides not matched to a gene: 9. Looked up from germline, CDR1 is MNHEY and CDR2 is SVGEGT. CDR3 length: 14 residues.

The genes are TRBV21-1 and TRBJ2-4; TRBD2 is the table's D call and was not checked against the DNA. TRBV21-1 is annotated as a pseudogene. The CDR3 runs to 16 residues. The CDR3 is CASSPPGDLAKNIQYF. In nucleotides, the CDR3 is TGTGCCAGCAGCCCCCCCGGAGATCTAGCCAAAAACATTCAGTACTTC.